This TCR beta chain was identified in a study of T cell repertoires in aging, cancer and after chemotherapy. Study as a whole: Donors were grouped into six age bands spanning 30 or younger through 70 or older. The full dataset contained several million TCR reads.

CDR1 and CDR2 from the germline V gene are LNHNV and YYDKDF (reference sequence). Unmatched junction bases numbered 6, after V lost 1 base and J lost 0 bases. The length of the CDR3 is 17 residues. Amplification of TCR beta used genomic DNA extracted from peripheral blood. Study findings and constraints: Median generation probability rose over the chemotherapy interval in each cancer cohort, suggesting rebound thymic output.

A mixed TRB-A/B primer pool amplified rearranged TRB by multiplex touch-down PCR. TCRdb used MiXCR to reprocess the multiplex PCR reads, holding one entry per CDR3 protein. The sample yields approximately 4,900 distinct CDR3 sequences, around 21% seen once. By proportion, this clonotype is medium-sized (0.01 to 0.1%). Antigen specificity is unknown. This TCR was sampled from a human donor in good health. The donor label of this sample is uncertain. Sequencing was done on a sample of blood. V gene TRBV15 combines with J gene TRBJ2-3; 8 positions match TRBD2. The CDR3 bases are TGTGCCACCAGCAGAGGAGCGGGAGCCGATAGCACAGATACGCAGTATTTT. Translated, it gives CATSRGAGADSTDTQYF.